The T cell receptor beta chain under discussion was sequenced for a study of blood T cell repertoires in COVID-19. Study information: Samples of COVID-19 (acute and convalescent) were obtained from the United States, Italy and Spain.

Authors' processing steps: Quantification of nucleated cells was approximated via reference gene primer amplification. Method: immunoSEQ multiplex PCR; TCRdb's copy keeps in-frame clones and lacks some. V, J and clone size reflect that table, while D and trimming were determined from the DNA. This table has about 240,000 clones, about four fifths appearing once. This CDR3 spans 16 amino acids. The germline V gene has CDR1 LNHDA and CDR2 SQIVND (reference sequence). The trim removed 7 bases at V and 4 bases at J, leaving 12 bases unmatched. Sequencing used PBMCs or T cells enriched from blood (not recorded which). The source of this sequence is a woman between 40 and 55 years old who had been exposed to COVID-19. This chain uses TRBV19 with TRBJ2-3, with 9 bases identical to TRBD1. The CDR3 region is CASNRDGTGSADTQYF. The CDR3 DNA is TGTGCCAGTAATCGGGACGGGACAGGGTCTGCAGATACGCAGTATTTT.